The present TCR beta chain was sequenced within a study of beta chain features in type 1 diabetes. In the study overall: No patient-donor differences in age, gender, total cells or subset yield. Study-level points and caveats: Significant though moderate, a shortening of TCRB CDR3s appeared in all four CD4+ subsets of Type 1 diabetes patients. Type 1 diabetes patients had VDJ junctions that carried fewer insertions and more deletions.

A few counts support this clone. The antigen is unknown. There was one heparinised blood draw per donor, averaging around 120 mL. This CDR3 spans 16 amino acids. V was shortened by 2 bases and J by 4 bases, with 15 bases between the two germline ends. Germline CDR1 reads MGHRA; CDR2 reads YSYEKL. The whole isolated RNA underwent reverse transcription, so sequencing captured expressed TCRB transcripts. Naive, central memory and regulatory T cell samples averaged around 3.5 million immunoSEQ reads each. The repertoire was sequenced with immunoSEQ multiplex PCR; TCRdb's copy has only in-frame clones and lacks some. The table has under 850,000 clones, 13% seen once; the top ten hold 0.022%.

The chain combines TRBV4-1 with TRBJ2-1, with TRBD1 as a possible D gene (5 bases). This TCR came from a man aged 18 to 35 with type 1 diabetes. The sequencing sample was made of naive CD4+ T cells from blood. In DNA form, the CDR3 reads TGCGCCAGCAGCCAAAACCCAGCCGACAGTTACAATGAGCAGTTCTTC. Protein: CASSQNPADSYNEQFF.